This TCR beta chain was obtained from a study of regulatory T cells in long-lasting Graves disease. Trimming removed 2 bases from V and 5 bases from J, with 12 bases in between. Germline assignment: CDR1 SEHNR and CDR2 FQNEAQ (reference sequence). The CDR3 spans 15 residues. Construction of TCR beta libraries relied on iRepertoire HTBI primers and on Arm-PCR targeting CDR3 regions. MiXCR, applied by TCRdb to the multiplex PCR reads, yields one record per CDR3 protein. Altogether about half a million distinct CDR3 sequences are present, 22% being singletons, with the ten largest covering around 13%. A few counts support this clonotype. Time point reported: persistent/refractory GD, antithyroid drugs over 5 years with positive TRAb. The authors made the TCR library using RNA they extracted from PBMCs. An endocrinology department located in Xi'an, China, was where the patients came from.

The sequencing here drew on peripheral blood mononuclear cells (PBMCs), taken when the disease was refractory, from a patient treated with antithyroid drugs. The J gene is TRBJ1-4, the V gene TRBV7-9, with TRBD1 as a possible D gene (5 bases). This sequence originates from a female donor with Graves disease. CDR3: CASSLLRGGNEKLFF. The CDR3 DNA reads TGTGCCAGCAGCTTACTTAGGGGAGGAAATGAAAAACTGTTTTTT.